Included here is one T cell receptor beta chain sequence, with context. Its antigen is as yet unknown. This entry comes from a study of OX40 agonist ivuxolimab in advanced cancers. Overall study: At doses from 0.01 to 10 mg/kg, patients were given intravenous ivuxolimab every 2 weeks.

The V gene lost 5 bases and the J gene lost 8 bases, with 25 bases spanning the gap. The CDR3 consists of 17 residues. From germline, CDR1 is LNHDA and CDR2 SQIVND (reference sequence). Study results and caveats: Some nonresponders likewise displayed low normalized T-cell clonal expansion.

The table came from immunoSEQ multiplex PCR; TCRdb's copy has only in-frame clones and leaves some out. The sample consists of some 31,000 clones, about 80% of them appearing once. Patients were excluded for autoimmune disease history or systemic immunosuppression. The rearrangement joins TRBV19 to TRBJ2-1; tentatively, D is TRBD2 (7 bases). This clonotype was sampled from an adult with an advanced solid tumor such as melanoma, head and neck, liver or kidney cancer. Sequenced material: CD4+ or CD8+ T cells sorted from blood, taken in a trial of the OX40 agonist ivuxolimab. This CDR3 is CASSVPLVGGPNYEQFF. The CDR3 nucleotides are TGTGCCAGTAGTGTCCCTTTAGTGGGGGGGCCTAACTATGAGCAGTTCTTC.